A single sample is the source of the 27 T cell receptor beta chains below, sequenced in a study of PD-1 blockade in classical Hodgkin lymphoma. Patients all relapsed after autologous stem cell transplantation, and there was variation in brentuximab vedotin exposure. Clones were read by immunoSEQ multiplex PCR, and TCRdb kept only the in-frame ones, dropping some. The sample lists 50,000 to 85,000 clones, 70% to 75% seen once, with just over 9% in the top ten. Sequenced here: peripheral blood mononuclear cells (PBMCs), sampled before the second cycle of nivolumab. The receptors stem from a human donor with classical Hodgkin lymphoma.

The rearrangement uses TRBV5-8 and TRBJ2-1; 8 positions agree with TRBD2. J was trimmed by 10 bases and V by 0 bases; bases with no gene match: 6. Looked up from germline, CDR1 is SGHTS and CDR2 is YDEGEE. This CDR3 has 14 amino acids. The CDR3 DNA is TGTGCCAGCAGCTTGGGACTAGCGTTAGGAGAGCAGTTCTTC. This sequence encodes CASSLGLALGEQFF.

This clone has more than one count but fewer than ten. The V and J genes are TRBV18 and TRBJ1-1; maybe TRBD1 (6 bases). Germline V CDR1 and CDR2: KGHSH, LQKENI. The V end was cut by 7 bases, the J end by 6 bases, with 18 bases between. There are 14 residues in the CDR3. The DNA of the CDR3 is TGTGCCAGCTACGGTAGGGGGTGGGGCCCTGAAGCTTTCTTT. Its translation: CASYGRGWGPEAFF.

This sequence joins TRBV28 and TRBJ2-7, with TRBD2 matching over 9 bases. V was pared by 5 bases and J by 4 bases, with 6 bases of the junction left unmatched. Germline CDR1 and CDR2: MDHEN and SYDVKM. The CDR3 has 14 amino acids. The CDR3 loop is CASSPLAGSYEQYF. CDR3 sequence (DNA): TGTGCCAGCAGTCCCCTAGCGGGGAGTTACGAGCAGTACTTC.

The chain links TRBV7-6 to TRBJ2-7, with a possible D match to TRBD2 (6 bases). The germline V gene has CDR1 SGHVS and CDR2 FNYEAQ. The CDR3 has 14 residues. The germline V and J ends were trimmed by 2 bases and 1 base, with 9 bases remaining between them. CDR3 sequence: CASSLQRASYEQYF. The DNA of the CDR3 is TGTGCCAGCAGCTTACAGCGGGCTTCCTACGAGCAGTACTTC. Filled out from reference TRBV7-6 and TRBJ2-7, the complete variable domain reads GAGVSQSPRYKVTKRGQDVALRCDPISGHVSLYWYRQALGQGPEFLTYFNYEAQQDKSGLPNDRFSAERPEGSISTLTIQRTEQRDSAMYRCASSLQRASYEQYFGPGTRLTVT.

The V gene is TRBV6-4, the J gene TRBJ2-2; D is undetermined. Germline loops: CDR1 MRHNA, CDR2 SNTAGT. The CDR3 has 15 residues. Trimming stripped 6 bases from V and 0 bases from J, with 11 bases between. The DNA for the CDR3 is TGTGCCAGCAGACCCGACACCTCGAACACCGGGGAGCTGTTTTTT. Its protein product is CASRPDTSNTGELFF.

This clone has a count of ten or more. The chain combines TRBV12-5 with TRBJ2-2, with 7 bases that match TRBD2. CDR1 is LGHNT and CDR2 is FRNRAP in the germline V gene. The CDR3 covers 14 residues. Trimming at V came to 1 base and at J to 7 bases, leaving 3 bases not matched to a gene. The CDR3 sequence: CASGLGAGRGELFF. In DNA, the CDR3 is TGTGCTAGTGGTTTGGGAGCGGGACGCGGGGAGCTGTTTTTT. The complete variable domain, with remaining parts taken from reference TRBV12-5 and TRBJ2-2, reads DARVTQTPRHKVTEMGQEVTMRCQPILGHNTVFWYRQTMMQGLELLAYFRNRAPLDDSGMPKDRFSAEMPDATLATLKIQPSEPRDSAVYFCASGLGAGRGELFFGEGSRLTVL.

The rearrangement links TRBV9 to TRBJ2-7, with D possibly TRBD2 on 6 matching bases. This CDR3 spans 17 amino acids. CDR1 and CDR2 from the germline V gene are SGDLS and YYNGEE. V gave up 0 bases and J gave up 3 bases, with 19 bases separating them. The CDR3 loop is CASSVAPGSGNNYEQYF. Written as DNA, the CDR3 is TGTGCCAGCAGCGTAGCACCGGGTAGCGGCAACAACTACGAGCAGTACTTC.

This clone is categorized as medium-sized (0.01 to 0.1%). The chain links TRBV2 to TRBJ1-3; D gene uncertain. This CDR3 comprises 15 residues. Germline V lookup: CDR1 SNHLY, CDR2 FYNNEI. The V end lost 3 bases, the J end lost 0 bases, and 9 bases lay between the germline ends. The CDR3 DNA is TGTGCCAGCAGTGATGACGAAAGCTCTGGAAACACCATATATTTT. This translates into CASSDDESSGNTIYF.

The chain uses TRBV7-8 and TRBJ1-2; no reliable D call. This CDR3 spans 14 amino acids. The V end lost 8 bases, the J end lost 2 bases, and 15 bases lay between the germline ends. Germline CDR1 reads SGHVS; CDR2 reads FQNEAQ. The CDR3 loop is CASASGSQNYGYTF. The CDR3, as DNA: TGTGCCAGCGCCTCAGGCAGCCAAAACTATGGCTACACCTTC. Supplemented by reference TRBV7-8 and TRBJ1-2, the full variable domain reads GAGVSQSPRYKVAKRGQDVALRCDPISGHVSLFWYQQALGQGPEFLTYFQNEAQLDKSGLPSDRFFAERPEGSVSTLKIQRTQQEDSAVYLCASASGSQNYGYTFGSGTRLTVV.

The rearrangement joins TRBV5-1 to TRBJ2-3; D gene uncertain. Trimming took 0 bases from V and 2 from J, leaving 4 bases between them. The CDR3 sequence is 13 residues long. Germline assignment: CDR1 SGHRS and CDR2 YFSETQ. The CDR3 nucleotides are TGCGCCAGCAGCTTGGGGGACACAGATACGCAGTATTTT. Translated, it gives CASSLGDTDTQYF.

Only a few counts were recorded for this clone. The CDR3 sequence is CATRRQTENQPQHF. Written as DNA, the CDR3 is TGTGCCACCCGTCGGCAGACGGAGAATCAGCCCCAGCATTTT. This chain uses TRBV19 with TRBJ1-5, with D hard to call. This CDR3 is built from 14 residues. Trimming took off 10 bases at V and 4 bases at J, with 17 bases between the two ends. Germline V gene sequence: CDR1 LNHDA, CDR2 SQIVND (reference sequence). Full variable domain (missing parts from reference TRBV19 and TRBJ1-5): DGGITQSPKYLFRKEGQNVTLSCEQNLNHDAMYWYRQDPGQGLRLIYYSQIVNDFQKGDIAEGYSVSREKKESFPLTVTSAQKNPTAFYLCATRRQTENQPQHFGDGTRLSIL.

This chain links TRBV5-1 with TRBJ2-1, with 12 bases aligning to TRBD2. Trimming cost V 3 bases and J 5 bases; bases outside gene matches: 15. Germline V gene data show CDR1 as SGHRS and CDR2 as YFSETQ. The CDR3 spans 19 residues. The CDR3 DNA sequence: TGCGCCAGCAGCTCAGGACTAGCGGGAACGGCCAGGATACACAATGAGCAGTTCTTC. It specifies CASSSGLAGTARIHNEQFF. Full variable domain (rest looked up from reference TRBV5-1 and TRBJ2-1): KAGVTQTPRYLIKTRGQQVTLSCSPISGHRSVSWYQQTPGQGLQFLFEYFSETQRNKGNFPGRFSGRQFSNSRSEMNVSTLELGDSALYLCASSSGLAGTARIHNEQFFGPGTRLTVL.

V is TRBV15 and J is TRBJ1-5; no reliable D call. Per the germline V gene, CDR1 is LNHNV and CDR2 is YYDKDF (reference sequence). With 1 base removed from V and 0 bases from J, the gap between germline ends came to 7 bases. The CDR3 covers 15 residues. CDR3 sequence: CATSRGRYSNQPQHF. In DNA form, the CDR3 reads TGTGCCACCAGCAGAGGCCGGTATAGCAATCAGCCCCAGCATTTT.

This clone was recorded a few times. This chain uses TRBV5-1 with TRBJ1-1; possibly TRBD1 for D (5 bases). The germline V gene has CDR1 SGHRS and CDR2 YFSETQ. CDR3 length: 14 amino acids. V gave up 4 bases and J gave up 1 base, with 11 bases separating them. The chain's CDR3 is CASSDGGANTEAFF. The CDR3 coding sequence is TGCGCCAGCAGCGACGGCGGGGCGAACACTGAAGCTTTCTTT.

The CDR3 loop is CASSLGLAGIEQYF. Written as DNA, the CDR3 is TGCGCCAGCAGCTTGGGACTAGCGGGCATCGAGCAGTACTTC. The chain is built from TRBV5-1 and TRBJ2-7; 10 bases align to TRBD2. Trimming took 0 bases from V and 6 from J; bases not matched to a gene: 3. This CDR3 has 14 amino acids. CDR1 and CDR2 (germline): SGHRS, YFSETQ.

Details on this clone: At the DNA level, this CDR3 is encoded by other sequences in the same sample as well. The J gene is TRBJ1-1, the V gene TRBV5-1; possibly TRBD1 for D (5 bases). The CDR3 is 14 residues long. The ends were cut back, 3 bases at V and 0 bases at J, with 9 bases in the middle. Germline-derived CDR1 and CDR2 are SGHRS and YFSETQ. The CDR3 sequence: CASSSRDLNTEAFF. The CDR3 nucleotides are TGCGCCAGCAGCTCGCGGGACCTGAACACTGAAGCTTTCTTT.

In this sample, this clone turned up once. This sequence joins TRBV27 and TRBJ1-2, with unresolved D. The germline CDR1 and CDR2 sequences are MNHEY and SMNVEV (reference sequence). V shed 6 bases and J shed 0 bases, with 20 bases lying between them. The CDR3 spans 17 residues. The CDR3 region is CASRLSGQTATNYGYTF. The CDR3 region has the DNA TGTGCCAGCAGATTGAGCGGCCAGACGGCGACTAACTATGGCTACACCTTC.

V and J are TRBV28 and TRBJ1-1; the D gene is possibly TRBD1 (5 bases). Looked up from germline, CDR1 is MDHEN and CDR2 is SYDVKM. V shed 3 bases and J shed 12 bases, with 17 bases lying between them. The CDR3 consists of 13 residues. The CDR3 DNA reads as TGTGCCAGCAGTTTTAATCCAGGGACTATAACTTTCTTT. It encodes CASSFNPGTITFF.

The rearrangement uses TRBV6-5 and TRBJ1-1; D perhaps matches TRBD1 (5 bases). Deletions cut 1 base from V and 4 bases from J, with 13 bases between. Germline assignment: CDR1 MNHEY and CDR2 SVGAGI. This CDR3 contains 15 residues. CDR3 loop: CASSYLGARGTEAFF. DNA of the CDR3: TGTGCCAGCAGTTACTTAGGTGCTAGGGGCACTGAAGCTTTCTTT.

The genes are TRBV11-2 and TRBJ1-1; possible D gene TRBD1, 6 bases. Germline lookup yields CDR1 SGHAT and CDR2 FQNNGV. Trimming pared 4 bases from V and 8 bases from J, leaving 8 bases between. The CDR3 totals 11 residues. Here the CDR3 reads CASSSRGEAFF. DNA of the CDR3: TGTGCCAGCAGCTCGAGGGGGGAAGCTTTCTTT.

J is TRBJ2-6 and V is TRBV9; 8 bases line up with TRBD1. Trimming at V came to 5 bases and at J to 0 bases, leaving 4 bases not matched to a gene. CDR3 size: 16 residues. Looked up from germline, CDR1 is SGDLS and CDR2 is YYNGEE. The CDR3 here is CASRPGTGSGANVLTF. CDR3 sequence (DNA): TGTGCCAGCAGACCCGGGACAGGCTCTGGGGCCAACGTCCTGACTTTC.

This chain uses TRBV19 with TRBJ1-4; D unclear. V was pared by 5 bases and J by 13 bases, with 17 bases between. The CDR3 sequence is 13 residues long. Looked up from germline, CDR1 is LNHDA and CDR2 is SQIVND (reference sequence). The CDR3 reads CASSGLIGGLLFF. DNA of the CDR3: TGTGCCAGTAGTGGTTTAATAGGAGGGTTACTGTTTTTT.

This clone was seen only once. The chain recombines TRBV28 with TRBJ1-6, with D unresolved. V was shortened by 3 bases and J by 8 bases, with 11 bases between the two germline ends. The CDR3 consists of 14 residues. Germline V gene sequence: CDR1 MDHEN, CDR2 SYDVKM. The CDR3 protein is CASSLLVGDSPLHF. The DNA of the CDR3 is TGTGCCAGCAGTTTGCTCGTTGGGGATTCACCCCTCCACTTT.

The chain joins TRBV27 to TRBJ1-6; D uncertain. V dropped 0 bases and J dropped 8 bases, with 20 bases sitting between them. The CDR3 is 18 amino acids. Germline lookup yields CDR1 MNHEY and CDR2 SMNVEV (reference sequence). The CDR3 protein is CASSLSMQAWRVDSPLHF. CDR3 sequence (DNA): TGTGCCAGCAGTTTATCGATGCAGGCATGGAGGGTAGATTCACCCCTCCACTTT.

The V gene is TRBV30, the J gene TRBJ2-2; D remains ambiguous. The CDR3 contains 12 residues. V was cut by 5 bases and J by 0 bases, with 4 bases left in between. Germline values: CDR1 GTSNPN, CDR2 SVGIG (reference sequence). The CDR3 region has the DNA TGTGCCTGGGACGCGAACACCGGGGAGCTGTTTTTT. Residues: CAWDANTGELFF.

This clone was detected once. This chain links TRBV7-3 with TRBJ1-5; 9 bases match TRBD1. The germline CDR1 and CDR2 sequences are SGHTA and FQGTGA. The junction had 13 bases not matched to a gene; V was cut back by 5 bases and J by 5 bases. This CDR3 has 17 amino acids. The CDR3 DNA reads TGTGCCAGCAGCCTCCATGACGGACAGGGGTCTTATCAGCCCCAGCATTTT. Translation gives CASSLHDGQGSYQPQHF.

The CDR3 loop reads CASSPRAESESYNEQFF. CDR3 DNA: TGTGCCAGCAGCCCTAGGGCCGAGAGTGAATCCTACAATGAGCAGTTCTTC. This chain connects TRBV7-9 to TRBJ2-1; D call uncertain. Per the germline V gene, CDR1 is SEHNR and CDR2 is FQNEAQ (reference sequence). CDR3 length: 17 amino acids. V lost 5 bases to trimming and J lost 1 base, with 18 bases between them.